This T cell receptor beta chain was captured in a study of blood T cell repertoires in COVID-19. This clone has only one observation. The CDR3 sequence is 14 residues long. Germline V lookup: CDR1 MDHEN, CDR2 SYDVKM. The V gene end was trimmed by 6 bases and the J gene end by 4 bases; junction bases not matched to a gene: 7. Assay: immunoSEQ multiplex PCR; the TCRdb copy retains only in-frame clones and omits some. The top ten clones hold about 12% of a sample with about 240,000 clones, 86% of them seen once. The sequencing input was peripheral blood. The clonotype comes from a man older than 75 with acute or convalescent COVID-19. The chain is built from TRBV28 and TRBJ1-2; 8 positions agree with TRBD1. DNA for the CDR3: TGTGCCAGCAGCCTAGGGGACAGGACCTATGGCTACACCTTC. It codes for CASSLGDRTYGYTF.